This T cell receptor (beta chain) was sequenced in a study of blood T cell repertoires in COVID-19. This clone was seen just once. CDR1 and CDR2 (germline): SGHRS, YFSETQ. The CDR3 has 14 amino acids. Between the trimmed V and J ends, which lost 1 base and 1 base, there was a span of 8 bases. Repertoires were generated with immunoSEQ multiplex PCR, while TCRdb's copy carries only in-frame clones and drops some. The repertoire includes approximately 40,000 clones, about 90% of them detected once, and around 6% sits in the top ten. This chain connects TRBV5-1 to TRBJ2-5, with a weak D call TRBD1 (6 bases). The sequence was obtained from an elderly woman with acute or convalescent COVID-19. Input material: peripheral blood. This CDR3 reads CASSLQGPQETQYF. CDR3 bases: TGCGCCAGCAGCTTGCAGGGGCCCCAAGAGACCCAGTACTTC.